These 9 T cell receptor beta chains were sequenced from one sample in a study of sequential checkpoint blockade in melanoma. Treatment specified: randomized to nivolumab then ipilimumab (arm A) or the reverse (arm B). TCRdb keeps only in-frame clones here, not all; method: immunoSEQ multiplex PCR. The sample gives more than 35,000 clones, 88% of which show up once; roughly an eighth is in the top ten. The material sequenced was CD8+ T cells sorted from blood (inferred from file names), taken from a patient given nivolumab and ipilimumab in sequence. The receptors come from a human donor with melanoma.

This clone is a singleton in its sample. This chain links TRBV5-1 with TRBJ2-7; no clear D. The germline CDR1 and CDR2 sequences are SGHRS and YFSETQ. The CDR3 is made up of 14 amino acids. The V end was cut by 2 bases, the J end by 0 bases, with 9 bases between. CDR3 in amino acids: CASSFGRSSYEQYF. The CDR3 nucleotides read TGCGCCAGCAGCTTTGGCCGGAGCTCCTACGAGCAGTACTTC. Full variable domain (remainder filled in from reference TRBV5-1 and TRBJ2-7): KAGVTQTPRYLIKTRGQQVTLSCSPISGHRSVSWYQQTPGQGLQFLFEYFSETQRNKGNFPGRFSGRQFSNSRSEMNVSTLELGDSALYLCASSFGRSSYEQYFGPGTRLTVT.

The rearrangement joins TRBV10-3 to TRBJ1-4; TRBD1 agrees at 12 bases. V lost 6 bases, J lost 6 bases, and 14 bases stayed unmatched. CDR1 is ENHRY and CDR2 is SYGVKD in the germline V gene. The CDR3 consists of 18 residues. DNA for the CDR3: TGTGCCATCAGAACCGGGGACAGGGGGCAAGGGGGGGATGAAAAACTGTTTTTT. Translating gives CAIRTGDRGQGGDEKLFF.

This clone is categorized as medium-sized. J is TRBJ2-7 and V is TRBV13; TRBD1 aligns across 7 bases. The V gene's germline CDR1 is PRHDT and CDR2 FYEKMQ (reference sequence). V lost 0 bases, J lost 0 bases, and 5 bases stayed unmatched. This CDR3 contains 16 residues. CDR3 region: CASSLGGTGASYEQYV. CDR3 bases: TGTGCCAGCAGCTTAGGGGGTACAGGGGCCTCCTACGAGCAGTACGTC.

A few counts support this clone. The CDR3 coding sequence is TGTGCCAGCAGCCCGCGACAGGGGTGGGTTGGAAACACCATATATTTT. Residues: CASSPRQGWVGNTIYF. The chain carries TRBV7-6 and TRBJ1-3; 8 bases agree with TRBD1. Germline assignment: CDR1 SGHVS and CDR2 FNYEAQ. V dropped 5 bases and J dropped 3; count of bases not matched to a gene: 9. This CDR3 has 16 amino acids.

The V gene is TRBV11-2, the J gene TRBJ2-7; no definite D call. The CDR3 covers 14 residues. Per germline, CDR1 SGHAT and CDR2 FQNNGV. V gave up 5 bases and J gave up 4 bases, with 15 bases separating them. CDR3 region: CASSHNQVVYEQYF. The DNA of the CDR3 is TGTGCCAGCAGCCACAACCAAGTCGTGTACGAGCAGTACTTC.

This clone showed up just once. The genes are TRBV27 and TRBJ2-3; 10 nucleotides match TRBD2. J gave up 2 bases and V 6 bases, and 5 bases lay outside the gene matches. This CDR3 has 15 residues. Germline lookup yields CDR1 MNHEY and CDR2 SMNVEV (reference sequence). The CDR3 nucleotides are TGTGCCAGCAGCCGACTAGCGGGCGACACAGATACGCAGTATTTT. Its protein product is CASSRLAGDTDTQYF.

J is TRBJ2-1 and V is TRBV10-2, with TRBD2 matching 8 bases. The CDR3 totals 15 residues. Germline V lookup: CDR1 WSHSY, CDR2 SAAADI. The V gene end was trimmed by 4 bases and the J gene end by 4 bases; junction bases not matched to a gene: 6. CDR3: CASSGRLASYNEQFF. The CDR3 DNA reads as TGCGCCAGCAGTGGGCGACTAGCGAGTTACAATGAGCAGTTCTTC.

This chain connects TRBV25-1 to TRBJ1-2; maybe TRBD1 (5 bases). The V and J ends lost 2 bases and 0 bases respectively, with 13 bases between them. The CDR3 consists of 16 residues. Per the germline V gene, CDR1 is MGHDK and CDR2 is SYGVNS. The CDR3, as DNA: TGTGCCAGCAGTGAAATTTACGCAGGGTCTAACTATGGCTACACCTTC. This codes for CASSEIYAGSNYGYTF.

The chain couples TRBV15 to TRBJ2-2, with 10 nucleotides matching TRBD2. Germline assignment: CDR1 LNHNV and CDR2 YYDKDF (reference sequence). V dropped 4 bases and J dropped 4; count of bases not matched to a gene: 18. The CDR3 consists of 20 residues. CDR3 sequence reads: CATSTRTVPSGSAVTGELFF. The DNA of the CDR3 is TGTGCCACCAGCACAAGGACCGTCCCTAGCGGGAGCGCCGTCACCGGGGAGCTGTTTTTT.